These 26 T cell receptor beta chains came from one sample sequenced in a study of shared clonotypes between healthy human individuals. Data came from immunoSEQ multiplex PCR; TCRdb stores just in-frame clones and leaves some out. The sample contains roughly 2 million clones, approximately 94% of which appear only once. The source material was naive CD4+ T cells sorted from blood. The subset was: CD45RA+ positively selected. These TCRs come from a man in his late teens or twenties in good health.

Only a few counts were recorded for this clone. Other DNA sequences in this specimen translate into the identical CDR3. This chain connects TRBV6-5 to TRBJ1-1; 7 bases align to TRBD1. The length of the CDR3 is 11 residues. With 6 bases clipped from V and 5 bases from J, the junction kept 0 bases outside the gene matches. The germline gives CDR1 MNHEY, CDR2 SVGAGI. The CDR3 nucleotides read TGTGCCAGCAGACAGGGGACTGAAGCTTTCTTT. It specifies CASRQGTEAFF.

The chain is built from TRBV30 and TRBJ1-1, with no clear D. The germline gives CDR1 GTSNPN, CDR2 SVGIG (reference sequence). Trimming pared 4 bases from V and 0 bases from J, leaving 15 bases between. This CDR3 region has 15 residues. CDR3 sequence (DNA): TGTGCCTGGAAGAGAAGCCCAAGAGTGAACACTGAAGCTTTCTTT. It translates to CAWKRSPRVNTEAFF.

The chain links TRBV27 to TRBJ1-6; unclear D gene. Trimming took off 2 bases at V and 14 bases at J, with 13 bases between the two ends. The length of the CDR3 is 13 residues. Germline CDR1 reads MNHEY; CDR2 reads SMNVEV (reference sequence). CDR3 sequence (DNA): TGTGCCAGCAGTTTAATCGGTAGAGAGTCCCTCCACTTT. Translated: CASSLIGRESLHF.

The CDR3 sequence is CASSSGQGGTQYF. The CDR3 DNA reads TGCGCCAGCAGCTCAGGACAGGGGGGAACGCAGTATTTT. The rearrangement uses TRBV5-1 and TRBJ2-3, with 10 bases aligning to TRBD1. The V gene end was trimmed by 3 bases and the J gene end by 9 bases; junction bases not matched to a gene: 4. This CDR3 contains 13 residues. Germline CDR1 and CDR2: SGHRS and YFSETQ.

The rearrangement joins TRBV6-5 to TRBJ2-7, with D unresolved. This CDR3 contains 15 residues. Looked up from germline, CDR1 is MNHEY and CDR2 is SVGAGI. V was clipped by 0 bases and J by 2 bases, with 11 bases between them. In DNA form, the CDR3 reads TGTGCCAGCAGTTACTCCAACAAAGGGACCTACGAGCAGTACTTC. Amino acid sequence: CASSYSNKGTYEQYF.

The chain is built from TRBV7-9 and TRBJ2-1, with TRBD1 identical over 7 bases. The germline CDR1 and CDR2 sequences are SEHNR and FQNEAQ (reference sequence). The CDR3 sequence is 13 residues long. The trim removed 11 bases at V and 8 bases at J, leaving 12 bases unmatched. CDR3 amino acids: CAGGRDSSYEQFF. Here the CDR3 DNA reads TGTGCCGGTGGTAGGGACAGTTCGTATGAGCAGTTCTTC.

Comment on this clone: This specimen includes other DNA sequences encoding the same CDR3. V is TRBV5-1 and J is TRBJ2-2; no clear D gene. The ends were cut back, 1 base at V and 0 bases at J, with 10 bases in the middle. The CDR3 totals 16 residues. CDR1 and CDR2 from the germline V gene are SGHRS and YFSETQ. CDR3 protein: CASSLIGGTNTGELFF. CDR3 in DNA: TGCGCCAGCAGCTTGATCGGCGGAACGAACACCGGGGAGCTGTTTTTT.

The rearrangement uses TRBV15 and TRBJ1-5, with D uncertain. In germline, CDR1 is LNHNV, CDR2 YYDKDF (reference sequence). CDR3 length: 14 residues. V shed 0 bases and J shed 3 bases, with 6 bases lying between them. This CDR3 reads CATSRDLINQPQHF. The CDR3 DNA sequence: TGTGCCACCAGCAGAGATCTTATCAATCAGCCCCAGCATTTT.

The chain links TRBV20-1 to TRBJ1-6, with D maybe TRBD1 (6 bases). The CDR3 has 11 residues. The V and J ends lost 3 bases and 15 bases respectively, with 12 bases between them. Germline V gene data show CDR1 as DFQATT and CDR2 as SNEGSKA (reference sequence). The CDR3 loop reads CSARGGLSLHF. The CDR3 bases are TGCAGTGCTAGGGGGGGCCTTAGCCTCCACTTT.

The gene calls are TRBV7-2 and TRBJ1-1; D gene unclear. Germline lookup yields CDR1 SGHTA and CDR2 FQGNSA. The V gene lost 5 bases and the J gene lost 1 base, with 11 bases spanning the gap. The CDR3 extends over 14 amino acids. The CDR3 is CASSLPVGNTEAFF. In nucleotides, the CDR3 is TGTGCCAGCAGCCTACCTGTTGGGAACACTGAAGCTTTCTTT.

The rearrangement links TRBV30 to TRBJ2-3, with 8 bases aligning to TRBD2. J was trimmed by 6 bases and V by 3 bases; bases with no gene match: 11. This CDR3 has 15 residues. CDR1 and CDR2 from the germline V gene are GTSNPN and SVGIG (reference sequence). The CDR3 nucleotides are TGTGCCTGGAGCCCAAGACTAGCGAGGAGGGATACGCAGTATTTT. This translates into CAWSPRLARRDTQYF.

This sequence joins TRBV5-1 and TRBJ1-1, with TRBD1 identical over 7 bases. The CDR3 totals 14 residues. Germline V CDR1 and CDR2: SGHRS, YFSETQ. V was pared by 5 bases and J by 0 bases, with 4 bases of the junction left unmatched. In DNA form, the CDR3 reads TGCGCCAGCAGGGCGGACAGGATGAACACTGAAGCTTTCTTT. This codes for CASRADRMNTEAFF. The full variable domain, with the rest looked up from reference TRBV5-1 and TRBJ1-1, is KAGVTQTPRYLIKTRGQQVTLSCSPISGHRSVSWYQQTPGQGLQFLFEYFSETQRNKGNFPGRFSGRQFSNSRSEMNVSTLELGDSALYLCASRADRMNTEAFFGQGTRLTVV.

Remarks on this clone: A much larger clone differs by one base, so this may be a read error. The V gene is TRBV2, the J gene TRBJ2-7; no firm D call. The length of the CDR3 is 11 residues. The V end lost 6 bases, the J end lost 2 bases, and 5 bases lay between the germline ends. CDR1 and CDR2 from the germline V gene are SNHLY and FYNNEI. CDR3 in amino acids: CASSMAYEQYF. The CDR3, as DNA: TGTGCCAGCAGCATGGCCTACGAGCAGTACTTC.

The chain combines TRBV5-4 with TRBJ2-3; 10 positions agree with TRBD2. The CDR3 consists of 17 residues. Germline-derived CDR1 and CDR2 are SGHNT and YYREEE (reference sequence). V shed 4 bases and J 2 bases; nucleotides not matched to a gene: 10. The CDR3 coding sequence is TGTGCCAGCAGCCCAAGGACTAGCGGACGATACACAGATACGCAGTATTTT. Translating it yields CASSPRTSGRYTDTQYF.

The V and J genes are TRBV15 and TRBJ1-1; D not certain. The ends were cut back, 4 bases at V and 3 bases at J, with 12 bases in the middle. Germline CDR1 reads LNHNV; CDR2 reads YYDKDF (reference sequence). The CDR3 contains 14 residues. CDR3 nucleotide sequence: TGTGCCACCAGCAATGGGCAGGACTACACTGAAGCTTTCTTT. It encodes CATSNGQDYTEAFF.

J is TRBJ2-4 and V is TRBV2, with 7 bases that match TRBD1. The V and J ends lost 4 bases and 6 bases, in that order; junction bases with no gene match: 3. CDR1 and CDR2 from the germline V gene are SNHLY and FYNNEI. The CDR3 consists of 13 residues. CDR3 loop: CASSGQGGNIQYF. CDR3 nucleotide sequence: TGTGCCAGCAGTGGACAGGGCGGAAACATTCAGTACTTC.

The chain combines TRBV19 with TRBJ2-7, with unresolved D. Germline V gives CDR1 LNHDA, CDR2 SQIVND (reference sequence). V gave up 1 base and J gave up 5 bases, with 15 bases separating them. The CDR3 length is 15 residues. The CDR3 DNA follows: TGTGCCAGTAGTATAGGATGGGAAGGAATCGACGAGCAGTACTTC. Translated, it gives CASSIGWEGIDEQYF.

The genes are TRBV15 and TRBJ2-3, with 7 bases fitting TRBD2. CDR1 is LNHNV and CDR2 is YYDKDF in the germline V gene (reference sequence). The CDR3 loop spans 15 amino acids. V gave up 3 bases and J gave up 0 bases; unmatched junction bases: 3. CDR3 nucleotide sequence: TGTGCCACCAGCAGGGGGGGGATTAGCACAGATACGCAGTATTTT. It codes for CATSRGGISTDTQYF.

With respect to this clone: The same CDR3 can be traced to other DNA sequences in this sample. The chain employs TRBV18 and TRBJ2-7, with D unresolved. V shed 0 bases and J shed 2 bases, with 8 bases lying between them. Germline V lookup: CDR1 KGHSH, CDR2 LQKENI. The CDR3 length is 14 residues. This chain's CDR3 is CASSPPSRAYEQYF. Written as DNA, the CDR3 is TGTGCCAGCTCACCACCGTCCCGGGCCTACGAGCAGTACTTC.

V and J are TRBV6-6 and TRBJ1-1; no clear D gene. The CDR3 totals 12 residues. CDR1 is MNHNY and CDR2 is SVGAGI in the germline V gene (reference sequence). V was cut by 7 bases and J by 5 bases, with 11 bases left in between. The CDR3, as DNA: TGTGCCAGCACGATGGTCGGTACTGAAGCTTTCTTT. Translated: CASTMVGTEAFF.

V gene TRBV5-1 combines with J gene TRBJ1-2; TRBD1 might be the D (5 bases). Germline V gene lookup returns CDR1 SGHRS and CDR2 YFSETQ. The CDR3 runs 15 residues. V lost 0 bases and J 2 bases, leaving 11 bases between the germline ends. The CDR3 bases are TGCGCCAGCAGCTTGGCCTTGGGGACCAACTATGGCTACACCTTC. Translation gives CASSLALGTNYGYTF.

The CDR3: CASSLSSGRVGDTQYF. The CDR3 bases are TGCGCCAGCAGCTTGAGCAGCGGGAGGGTGGGAGATACGCAGTATTTT. V is TRBV5-1 and J is TRBJ2-3; TRBD2 matches at 10 bases. J gave up 5 bases and V 1 base, and 7 bases lay outside the gene matches. Germline lookup yields CDR1 SGHRS and CDR2 YFSETQ. This CDR3 is 16 amino acids long.

This clone has only one observation. The chain uses TRBV7-9 and TRBJ1-5; D gene ambiguous. The CDR3 sequence is 13 residues long. Trimming left V 1 base short and J 6 bases short, with 7 bases between. Germline V gene lookup returns CDR1 SEHNR and CDR2 FQNEAQ (reference sequence). CDR3 residues: CASSLEAGQPQHF. The CDR3 nucleotides are TGTGCCAGCAGCTTAGAGGCTGGTCAGCCCCAGCATTTT.

The chain employs TRBV15 and TRBJ2-7; perhaps TRBD2 as D (6 bases). The CDR3 is 13 amino acids. V gave up 3 bases and J gave up 2 bases, with 8 bases separating them. CDR1 LNHNV and CDR2 YYDKDF come from the germline V gene (reference sequence). As DNA, the CDR3 is TGTGCCACCAGCAGGGACTACACCTACGAGCAGTACTTC. Amino acids: CATSRDYTYEQYF.

The rearrangement links TRBV25-1 to TRBJ2-5, with D tentatively TRBD1 (5 bases). V shed 1 base and J shed 4 bases, with 10 bases lying between them. The CDR3 runs to 14 residues. CDR1 is MGHDK, CDR2 SYGVNS, per germline. In DNA form, the CDR3 reads TGTGCCAGCAGTGAATTGGCCACAGGAGAGACCCAGTACTTC. It encodes CASSELATGETQYF.

The sample holds a few counts of this clone. The chain recombines TRBV9 with TRBJ1-3, with D perhaps TRBD1 (5 bases). V was pared by 3 bases and J by 2 bases, with 15 bases between. There are 16 residues in the CDR3. Germline V lookup: CDR1 SGDLS, CDR2 YYNGEE. CDR3 loop: CASSAPRGRTGNTIYF. The CDR3 nucleotides read TGTGCCAGCAGCGCCCCGCGGGGGAGAACTGGAAACACCATATATTTT. Using reference TRBV9 and TRBJ1-3 for the parts outside the CDR3, the full variable domain is DSGVTQTPKHLITATGQRVTLRCSPRSGDLSVYWYQQSLDQGLQFLIQYYNGEERAKGNILERFSAQQFPDLHSELNLSSLELGDSALYFCASSAPRGRTGNTIYFGEGSWLTVV.